The entry below gives a single T cell receptor (beta chain) sequence along with its context. Antigen specificity is unknown. This record comes from a study of shared clonotypes between healthy human individuals. Authors' analysis steps: In the immunoSEQ data, sequences were junction-only and lacked quality scores, so filtering differed. Sequencing was performed with immunoSEQ multiplex PCR; in TCRdb, only in-frame clones are kept and a portion is missing. V, J and clone size reflect that table, while D and trimming were determined from the DNA. The sample shows about 110,000 clones, 55% to 70% of them seen only once. The study, taken as a whole, reports: Generation of non-shared clonotypes was less probable than generation of clonotypes shared by all four donors. Clonotype sharing across a few donors was observed for 4% to 5.5% of naive CD4 clonotypes. As a rule, naive subsets had a larger estimated richness than memory subsets.

The source of this sequence is a woman in her twenties or thirties in good health. Sequences were obtained from memory CD8+ T cells sorted from blood. The subset: CD45RO+ cells pooled with CCR7-negative TemRA cells.

The CDR3 protein is CSVERDAYGYTF. The CDR3 bases are TGCAGCGTTGAAAGGGATGCCTATGGCTACACCTTC. V gene TRBV29-1 combines with J gene TRBJ1-2; D is unresolved. Germline CDR1 and CDR2: SQVTM and ANQGSEA. The V end was cut by 2 bases, the J end by 4 bases, with 8 bases between. The CDR3 is 12 residues long.